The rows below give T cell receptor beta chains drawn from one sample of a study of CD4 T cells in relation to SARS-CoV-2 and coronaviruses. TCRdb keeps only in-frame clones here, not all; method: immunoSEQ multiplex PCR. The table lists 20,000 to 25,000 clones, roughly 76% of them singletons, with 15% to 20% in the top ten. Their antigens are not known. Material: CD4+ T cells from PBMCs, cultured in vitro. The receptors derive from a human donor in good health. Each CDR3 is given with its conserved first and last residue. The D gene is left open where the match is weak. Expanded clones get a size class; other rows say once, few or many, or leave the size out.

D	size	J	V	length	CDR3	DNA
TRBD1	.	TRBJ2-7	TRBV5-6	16	CASSYSGDRASYEQYF	TGTGCCAGCAGCTACTCTGGGGACAGGGCCTCCTACGAGCAGTACTTC
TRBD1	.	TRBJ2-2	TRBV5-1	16	CASSYRQGASTGELFF	TGCGCCAGCAGCTACCGACAGGGGGCTAGCACCGGGGAGCTGTTTTTT
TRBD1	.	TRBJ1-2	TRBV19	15	CASSPRTGVDYGYTF	TGTGCCAGTAGCCCCAGGACAGGGGTGGACTATGGCTACACCTTC
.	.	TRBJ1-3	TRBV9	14	CASSVEANGNTIYF	TGTGCCAGCAGCGTAGAAGCGAATGGAAACACCATATATTTT
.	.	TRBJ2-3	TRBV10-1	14	CASSDPRNTDTQYF	TGCGCCAGCAGTGATCCGCGTAACACAGATACGCAGTATTTT
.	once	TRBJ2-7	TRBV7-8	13	CASRLRDMYDKYF	TGTGCCAGCAGGTTACGGGACATGTACGATAAGTACTTC
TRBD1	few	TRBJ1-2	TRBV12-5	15	CASGSRTGITGGYTF	TGTGCTAGTGGTTCCCGGACAGGGATCACGGGGGGCTACACCTTC
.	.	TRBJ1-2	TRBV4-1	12	CASSQGKYGYTF	TGCGCCAGCAGCCAAGGGAAGTATGGCTACACCTTC
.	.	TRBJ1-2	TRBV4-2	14	CASSQAQGGHGYTF	TGTGCCAGCAGCCAAGCCCAAGGGGGACATGGCTACACCTTC
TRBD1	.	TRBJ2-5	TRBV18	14	CASEWGQGKETQYF	TGTGCCAGCGAATGGGGACAGGGTAAAGAGACCCAGTACTTC
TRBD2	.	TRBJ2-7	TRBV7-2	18	CASSLAPQLAGAGYEQYF	TGTGCCAGCAGCTTAGCTCCCCAACTAGCGGGAGCGGGCTACGAGCAGTACTTC
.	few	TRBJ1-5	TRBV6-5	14	CASSYGWGVQPQHF	TGTGCCAGCAGTTACGGGTGGGGGGTGCAGCCCCAGCATTTT
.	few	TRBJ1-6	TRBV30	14	CAGRPRRVVSPLHF	TGTGCCGGCCGACCACGACGGGTAGTGTCACCCCTCCACTTT
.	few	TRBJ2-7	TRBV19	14	CASSIGHQSYEQYF	TGTGCCAGTAGTATAGGGCATCAGAGCTACGAGCAGTACTTC
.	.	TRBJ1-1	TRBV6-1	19	CASSEGWGLLGGMNTEAFF	TGTGCCAGCAGTGAAGGTTGGGGTTTACTTGGGGGCATGAATACTGAAGCTTTCTTT